This entry lists 7 T cell receptor beta chains sequenced from one sample in a study of T cells in Graves' hyperthyroidism and ophthalmopathy. RNA transcripts provided the source from which TCR beta CDR3 regions were amplified. First-round RT-PCR of the TCR CDR3 relied on the HTBI primer set. TCRdb processed the multiplex PCR reads anew with MiXCR; each CDR3 protein has one entry. Here the sample spans some 500,000 distinct CDR3 sequences, 13% to 15% being singletons. What was sequenced was blood. Every receptor here comes from a woman under 30 with Graves' hyperthyroidism.

This clonotype was seen ten or more times. The chain employs TRBV11-3 and TRBJ2-3; 13 nucleotides align to TRBD2. Trimming took 5 bases from V and 4 from J; bases not matched to a gene: 6. Per the germline V gene, CDR1 is SGHNT and CDR2 is YENEEA. The CDR3 contains 16 residues. The CDR3 coding sequence is TGTGCCAGCAGCGCAACAGGACTAGCGGGAGCAGATACGCAGTATTTT. Amino acid sequence: CASSATGLAGADTQYF.

This clonotype showed up just a few times. At one end the junction does not follow the germline gene, possibly because of a read error. The chain carries TRBV5-1 and TRBJ1-2; TRBD1 agrees at 10 bases. Germline-derived CDR1 and CDR2 are SGHRS and YFSETQ. This CDR3 comprises 15 residues. The CDR3 sequence is CASSLDRGRLYGYTF. The CDR3 region has the DNA TGCGCCAGCAGTTTGGACAGGGGGAGATTATATGGCTACACCTTC.

This clonotype was counted at least ten times. The chain combines TRBV30 with TRBJ1-4; 9 nucleotides agree with TRBD1. Germline CDR1 reads GTSNPN; CDR2 reads SVGIG (reference sequence). V trimming: 4 bases; J trimming: 7 bases; junction bases outside the gene matches: 10. The CDR3 covers 15 residues. The CDR3 sequence: CAWTGTGGAGEKLFF. CDR3 DNA: TGTGCCTGGACCGGTACAGGGGGCGCGGGTGAAAAACTGTTTTTT.

This sequence joins TRBV20-1 and TRBJ1-3; TRBD1 aligns across 8 bases. Unmatched junction bases numbered 8, after V lost 5 bases and J lost 2 bases. There are 15 residues in the CDR3. Germline V gene sequence: CDR1 DFQATT, CDR2 SNEGSKA (reference sequence). CDR3 in DNA: TGCAGTGCTTTCCCGACAGGGGCGCCTGGAAACACCATATATTTT. Its protein product is CSAFPTGAPGNTIYF.

This clonotype was observed at least ten times. The genes are TRBV29-1 and TRBJ1-3; TRBD1 aligns across 8 bases. There are 13 residues in the CDR3. From germline, CDR1 is SQVTM and CDR2 ANQGSEA. V dropped 3 bases and J dropped 7; count of bases not matched to a gene: 5. The CDR3 is CSVDQGARNTIYF. The CDR3 DNA is TGCAGCGTTGATCAGGGGGCGCGGAACACCATATATTTT.

This clonotype has at least ten counts. The genes are TRBV7-9 and TRBJ1-1; the D is unclear. The CDR3 has 14 residues. Trimming took 4 bases from V and 8 from J, leaving 17 bases between them. Germline-derived CDR1 and CDR2 are SEHNR and FQNEAQ (reference sequence). The CDR3 DNA follows: TGTGCCAGCAGCTCATTCCGCGACCGGACCGAAGCTTTCTTT. Amino acid sequence: CASSSFRDRTEAFF.

Many counts were recorded for this clonotype. V is TRBV9 and J is TRBJ2-5; D assignment may be TRBD1 or TRBD2 (5 bases each). Trimming stripped 3 bases from V and 2 bases from J, with 14 bases between. Per the germline V gene, CDR1 is SGDLS and CDR2 is YYNGEE. The CDR3 consists of 15 residues. CDR3 sequence reads: CASSEGPGPQETQYF. The CDR3 bases are TGTGCCAGCAGCGAGGGACCGGGGCCTCAAGAGACCCAGTACTTC.